Listed here is a single T cell receptor (beta chain). The antigen is not known. These data are taken from a study of T cell responses to AZD1222 COVID-19 vaccine. As for the study in general: Whether given at about 4 or about 12 weeks, second doses were pooled.

The assay was immunoSEQ multiplex PCR, and TCRdb's table has in-frame clones only and misses some. The repertoire includes some 140,000 clones, roughly 92% of them detected once, and roughly 5.6% sits in the top ten. Study results and limitations: Repertoire sampling happened only post peak T cell response. Females made up more of the donors, who were largely white British, and clonal diversity may have come out too low.

Trimming cost V 6 bases and J 2 bases, with 20 bases left between them. Germline V gene lookup returns CDR1 MDHEN and CDR2 SYDVKM. The CDR3 extends over 16 amino acids. The sequences come from peripheral blood, collected on day 0 of AZD1222 vaccination. The genes are TRBV28 and TRBJ2-7; TRBD2 might be the D (5 bases). The TCR sequence derives from an adult in good health. In DNA form, the CDR3 reads TGTGCCAGCAGCCCGGGTGGGCTAGCCGCGACCTACGAGCAGTACTTC. Translation gives CASSPGGLAATYEQYF.